These 21 T cell receptor beta chains were all obtained from the same sample, sequenced in a study of Ad26.COV2.S vaccination and SARS-CoV-2 variants. Indicated treatment: 15 to 20 received Ad26.COV2.S at low or high dose, single or two shots; several received placebo; per-sample allocation not given. Material that was analyzed had been drawn on day 63 after the first vaccine or placebo injection. Some clones are missing from TCRdb's copy, which holds only in-frame ones; the method was immunoSEQ multiplex PCR. The sample includes 350,000 to 500,000 clones, around 90% seen only once; the top ten take more than 3.5%. The source material was peripheral blood, sampled in a trial of Ad26.COV2.S vaccine versus placebo. The receptor source for this set is a person between 18 and 59 years old who received the Ad26.COV2.S COVID-19 vaccine or a placebo.

The sample holds one count of this clone. The rearrangement joins TRBV11-3 to TRBJ2-1; 9 bases map to TRBD2. With 2 bases clipped from V and 6 bases from J, the junction kept 5 bases outside the gene matches. This CDR3 has 15 residues. Germline lookup yields CDR1 SGHNT and CDR2 YENEEA. This CDR3 is CASSLRLAASNEQFF. CDR3 DNA sequence: TGTGCCAGCAGCTTACGACTAGCGGCCTCCAATGAGCAGTTCTTC. Together with reference TRBV11-3 and TRBJ2-1, the CDR3 gives the full variable domain: EAGVVQSPRYKIIEKKQPVAFWCNPISGHNTLYWYLQNLGQGPELLIRYENEEAVDDSQLPKDRFSAERLKGVDSTLKIQPAELGDSAVYLCASSLRLAASNEQFFGPGTRLTVL.

This clone was recorded only once. The chain carries TRBV5-4 and TRBJ2-7, with D unresolved. Between the trimmed V and J ends, which lost 4 bases and 0 bases, there was a span of 11 bases. CDR3 length equals 14 residues. From germline, CDR1 is SGHNT and CDR2 YYREEE (reference sequence). The CDR3 DNA is TGTGCCAGCAGCAAGACTGGTAGCTCCTACGAGCAGTACTTC. Translating it yields CASSKTGSSYEQYF.

This clone was recorded once. The chain has TRBV27 and TRBJ1-5; D remains ambiguous. The CDR3 consists of 13 residues. V shed 6 bases and J shed 4 bases, with 10 bases lying between them. In germline, CDR1 is MNHEY, CDR2 SMNVEV (reference sequence). The CDR3 here is CASRGRVNQPQHF. CDR3 coding DNA: TGTGCCAGCAGAGGACGGGTAAATCAGCCCCAGCATTTT.

This clone was counted many times. This rearrangement joins TRBV4-3 to TRBJ1-6; D is undetermined. The V gene lost 1 base and the J gene lost 11 bases, with 12 bases spanning the gap. The CDR3 runs 14 residues. Germline V CDR1 and CDR2: LGHNA, YSLEER. CDR3 nucleotides: TGCGCCAGCAGCCAAGGGCAATCGTATCCACCCCTCCACTTT. Translating gives CASSQGQSYPPLHF.

This clone has only one observation. The chain combines TRBV5-1 with TRBJ1-1, with 8 bases matching TRBD1. The J segment lost 4 bases and the V segment lost 1 base, leaving 0 bases of the junction unmatched. The CDR3 contains 13 residues. Germline loops: CDR1 SGHRS, CDR2 YFSETQ. The CDR3 here is CASSLTGGTEAFF. The CDR3 DNA reads TGCGCCAGCAGCTTGACAGGGGGCACTGAAGCTTTCTTT.

V and J are TRBV20-1 and TRBJ2-1; 7 nucleotides agree with TRBD2. Trimming cost V 6 bases and J 6 bases; bases outside gene matches: 2. The CDR3 runs to 11 residues. Germline lookup yields CDR1 DFQATT and CDR2 SNEGSKA (reference sequence). DNA for the CDR3: TGCAGTGCAACTAGCGTCAATGAGCAGTTCTTC. It translates to CSATSVNEQFF.

The gene calls are TRBV6-1 and TRBJ2-1; D remains ambiguous. The CDR3 spans 15 residues. CDR1 and CDR2 (germline): MNHNS, SASEGT. Trimming removed 2 bases at V and 1 base at J, with 9 bases between. CDR3 in amino acids: CASSELRGSYNEQFF. The CDR3 nucleotides read TGTGCCAGCAGTGAACTGCGCGGATCCTACAATGAGCAGTTCTTC.

V gene TRBV10-3 combines with J gene TRBJ1-1; TRBD1 might be the D (5 bases). Trimming shortened V by 7 bases and J by 6 bases, and 12 bases separated the two germline ends. CDR1 is ENHRY, CDR2 SYGVKD, per germline. The CDR3 loop spans 12 amino acids. CDR3 loop: CAIMASGAEAFF. The CDR3 DNA reads TGTGCCATCATGGCGTCGGGGGCTGAAGCTTTCTTT.

This CDR3 reads CASSWFGASGLSYNEQFF. The DNA of the CDR3 is TGTGCCAGCAGTTGGTTCGGTGCTAGCGGGTTATCCTACAATGAGCAGTTCTTC. The V and J genes are TRBV27 and TRBJ2-1; TRBD2 agrees at 8 bases. CDR1 and CDR2 (germline): MNHEY, SMNVEV (reference sequence). CDR3 length: 18 residues. V shed 4 bases and J 1 base; nucleotides not matched to a gene: 12.

V gene TRBV27 combines with J gene TRBJ2-7; 9 bases are a match to TRBD1. Germline V lookup: CDR1 MNHEY, CDR2 SMNVEV (reference sequence). This CDR3 comprises 14 residues. The J segment lost 6 bases and the V segment lost 5 bases, leaving 8 bases of the junction unmatched. The CDR3 loop is CASSPGQGGFEQYF. The CDR3 nucleotides read TGTGCCAGCAGTCCGGGACAGGGAGGTTTCGAGCAGTACTTC.

The chain joins TRBV3-1 (or the pseudogene TRBV3-2) to TRBJ1-2; 12 positions match TRBD1. The ends lost 5 bases at V and 2 bases at J; junction bases unmatched: 9. This CDR3 is built from 17 residues. Germline CDR1 reads LGHDT; CDR2 reads YNNKEL (reference sequence). This CDR3 is CASSGTGTGGANYGYTF. CDR3 sequence (DNA): TGTGCCAGCAGCGGAACCGGGACAGGGGGCGCAAACTATGGCTACACCTTC.

CDR3 protein: CASSFLAGYYEQYF. The CDR3 DNA follows: TGTGCCAGCAGTTTTCTAGCGGGGTACTACGAGCAGTACTTC. J is TRBJ2-7 and V is TRBV27, with 9 bases matching TRBD2. CDR1 MNHEY and CDR2 SMNVEV come from the germline V gene (reference sequence). V gave up 3 bases and J gave up 3 bases; unmatched junction bases: 3. The CDR3 length is 14 residues.

The rearrangement links TRBV6-2 or TRBV6-3 to TRBJ2-3; D perhaps matches TRBD2 (5 bases). Germline CDR1 and CDR2: MNHEY and SVGEGT. Trimming removed 0 bases at V and 0 bases at J, with 10 bases between. This CDR3 has 16 amino acids. CDR3 DNA sequence: TGTGCCAGCAGTTACTCGCTAGCTGCTAGCACAGATACGCAGTATTTT. Its protein is CASSYSLAASTDTQYF.

The chain couples TRBV11-2 to TRBJ2-5; 8 bases map to TRBD2. This CDR3 comprises 16 residues. V was pared by 1 base and J by 5 bases, with 9 bases of the junction left unmatched. The germline gives CDR1 SGHAT, CDR2 FQNNGV. Written as DNA, the CDR3 is TGTGCCAGCAGCTTAGGGGATAGCGGGAAGGGCGAGACCCAGTACTTC. Its translation is CASSLGDSGKGETQYF.

The gene calls are TRBV5-1 and TRBJ1-5, with D possibly being TRBD1 (5 bases). Per the germline V gene, CDR1 is SGHRS and CDR2 is YFSETQ. CDR3 length: 14 amino acids. V gave up 5 bases and J gave up 4 bases, with 13 bases separating them. CDR3 bases: TGCGCCAGCAGTCCTGACAGCAATAATCAGCCCCAGCATTTT. It yields the protein CASSPDSNNQPQHF.

J is TRBJ2-1 and V is TRBV6-5; no firm D call. Trimming shortened V by 7 bases and J by 10 bases, and 14 bases separated the two germline ends. Germline V lookup: CDR1 MNHEY, CDR2 SVGAGI. The CDR3 spans 12 residues. CDR3 bases: TGTGCCAGCACCTTTCAAGTCGCAGAGCAGTTCTTC. Residues: CASTFQVAEQFF.

The rearrangement uses TRBV12-5 and TRBJ2-2; 8 bases map to TRBD1. Germline-derived CDR1 and CDR2 are LGHNT and FRNRAP. The CDR3 runs 15 residues. V shed 5 bases, J shed 3 bases, and the junction held 5 bases outside the gene matches. The CDR3 reads CASGNRGLDTGELFF. DNA of the CDR3: TGTGCTAGTGGTAACAGGGGGTTGGACACCGGGGAGCTGTTTTTT. The full variable domain, in which reference TRBV12-5 and TRBJ2-2 provide the parts outside the CDR3, is DARVTQTPRHKVTEMGQEVTMRCQPILGHNTVFWYRQTMMQGLELLAYFRNRAPLDDSGMPKDRFSAEMPDATLATLKIQPSEPRDSAVYFCASGNRGLDTGELFFGEGSRLTVL.

The genes are TRBV5-8 and TRBJ2-3; 7 bases are a match to TRBD1. The germline gives CDR1 SGHTS, CDR2 YDEGEE. V dropped 4 bases and J dropped 0; count of bases not matched to a gene: 14. This CDR3 spans 18 amino acids. The CDR3 region has the DNA TGTGCCAGCAGCCTACGACAGGGCCTAATCTCTAGCACAGATACGCAGTATTTT. This gives the protein CASSLRQGLISSTDTQYF. Combining the CDR3 with reference TRBV5-8 and TRBJ2-3 gives the whole variable domain EAGVTQSPTHLIKTRGQQATLRCSPISGHTSVYWYQQALGLGLQFLLWYDEGEERNRGNFPPRFSGRQFPNYSSELNVNALELEDSALYLCASSLRQGLISSTDTQYFGPGTRLTVL.

The rearrangement joins TRBV2 to TRBJ2-1; 7 nucleotides match TRBD2. Trimming at V came to 9 bases and at J to 6 bases, leaving 8 bases not matched to a gene. This CDR3 contains 13 residues. The germline V gene has CDR1 SNHLY and CDR2 FYNNEI. The CDR3 nucleotides are TGTGCCAGTGGGCGGGAGCATGGCAATGAGCAGTTCTTC. Its protein product is CASGREHGNEQFF.

This rearrangement joins TRBV27 to TRBJ2-3; D tentatively reads TRBD1 or TRBD2 (6 bases each). Germline V CDR1 and CDR2: MNHEY, SMNVEV (reference sequence). Trimming took off 2 bases at V and 6 bases at J, with 18 bases between the two ends. This CDR3 is built from 16 residues. CDR3 nucleotide sequence: TGTGCCAGCAGTTTAGACGGGGGCGGGGTTGGGGATACGCAGTATTTT. Protein sequence: CASSLDGGGVGDTQYF.

The chain employs TRBV2 and TRBJ2-5, with TRBD1 matching over 9 bases. This CDR3 spans 13 amino acids. CDR1 is SNHLY and CDR2 is FYNNEI in the germline V gene. V was clipped by 4 bases and J by 3 bases; unmatched bases: 0. CDR3 bases: TGTGCCAGCAGTGGGACAGGGGAAGAGACCCAGTACTTC. It translates to CASSGTGEETQYF. The entire variable domain, with the rest obtained from reference TRBV2 and TRBJ2-5, is as follows: EPEVTQTPSHQVTQMGQEVILRCVPISNHLYFYWYRQILGQKVEFLVSFYNNEISEKSEIFDDQFSVERPDGSNFTLKIRSTKLEDSAMYFCASSGTGEETQYFGPGTRLLVL.